The T cell receptor (beta chain) described here comes from a study of PD-L1 blockade in urothelial cancer. Looking at the study overall: Blood underwent analysis 3 weeks (second dose) and 6 weeks after treatment began. When blood samples were assessed, the median T cell count was about 140,000.

The templates were synthetic TCR analogs, and they were spiked into each PCR. Libraries were prepared by immunoSEQ multiplex PCR; TCRdb keeps only in-frame clonotypes and omits some of them. The sample has approximately 110,000 clones, around 90% seen once. Time point: peripheral blood 6 weeks after treatment start. Diagnoses among patients were locally advanced or metastatic urothelial carcinoma. The receptor comes from a man aged 55-75 years with urothelial cancer. The sample in question was PBMCs, obtained around atezolizumab (anti-PD-L1) treatment.

The CDR3 DNA follows: TGTGCCAGTACTATCACAGGGGCCAAAAACATTCAGTACTTC. Protein product: CASTITGAKNIQYF. The rearrangement joins TRBV19 to TRBJ2-4; possibly TRBD1 for D (6 bases). The V and J ends lost 7 bases and 1 base respectively, with 11 bases between them. Germline V lookup: CDR1 LNHDA, CDR2 SQIVND (reference sequence). CDR3 length equals 14 residues.